The sequence of this T cell receptor beta chain was determined in a study of Ad26.COV2.S vaccination and SARS-CoV-2 variants. The sample's treatment: some 20 received Ad26.COV2.S at low or high dose, single or two shots; about 5 received placebo; per-sample allocation not given. At day 63 after the first vaccine or placebo injection, samples were drawn. This clone has only one observation. There are 15 residues in the CDR3. Looked up from germline, CDR1 is MNHEY and CDR2 is SVGEGT. The V and J ends lost 6 bases and 0 bases, in that order; junction bases with no gene match: 4. Sequenced by immunoSEQ multiplex PCR; TCRdb stores in-frame clones only, minus some. The sample carries about 280,000 clones, about 87% recorded once.

Sequencing was performed on peripheral blood, taken in a trial of Ad26.COV2.S vaccine versus placebo. This TCR was sampled from a person between 18 and 60 years old who received the Ad26.COV2.S COVID-19 vaccine or a placebo. The chain links TRBV6-2 or TRBV6-3 to TRBJ2-1, with 8 bases that match TRBD2. The CDR3 DNA is TGTGCCAGCAGCGAGCGGGGGTCCTCCTACAATGAGCAGTTCTTC. It translates to CASSERGSSYNEQFF.